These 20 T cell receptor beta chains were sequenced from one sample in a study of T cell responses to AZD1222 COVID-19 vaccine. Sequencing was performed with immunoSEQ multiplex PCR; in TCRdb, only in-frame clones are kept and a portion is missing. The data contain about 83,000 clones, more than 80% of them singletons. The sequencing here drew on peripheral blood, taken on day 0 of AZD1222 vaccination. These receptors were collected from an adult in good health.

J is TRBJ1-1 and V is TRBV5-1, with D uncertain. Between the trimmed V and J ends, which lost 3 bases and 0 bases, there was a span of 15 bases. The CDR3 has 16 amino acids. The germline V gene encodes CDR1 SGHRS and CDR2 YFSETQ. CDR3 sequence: CASSSRMTGLNTEAFF. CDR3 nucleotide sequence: TGCGCCAGCAGCTCGAGAATGACGGGATTGAACACTGAAGCTTTCTTT.

CDR3: CASSQDIWGSEQYF. The CDR3 DNA reads as TGCGCCAGCAGCCAAGATATTTGGGGGTCCGAGCAGTACTTC. The V gene is TRBV4-1, the J gene TRBJ2-7; D could derive from TRBD1 or TRBD2 (5 bases each). Deletions cut 0 bases from V and 6 bases from J, with 12 bases between. Germline V gene sequence: CDR1 MGHRA, CDR2 YSYEKL. The CDR3 runs 14 residues.

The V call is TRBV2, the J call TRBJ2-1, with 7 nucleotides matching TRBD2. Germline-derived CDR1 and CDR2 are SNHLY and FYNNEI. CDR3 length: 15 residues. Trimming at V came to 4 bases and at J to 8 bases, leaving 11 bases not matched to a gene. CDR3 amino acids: CASSGLARVVDEQFF. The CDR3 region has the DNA TGTGCCAGCAGTGGACTAGCCCGAGTGGTGGATGAGCAGTTCTTC.

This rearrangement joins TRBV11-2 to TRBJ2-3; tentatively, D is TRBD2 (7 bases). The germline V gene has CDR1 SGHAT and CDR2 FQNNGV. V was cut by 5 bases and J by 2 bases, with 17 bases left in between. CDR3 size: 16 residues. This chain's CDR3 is CASSPLGRGLTDTQYF. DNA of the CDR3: TGTGCCAGCAGCCCTTTGGGGCGGGGGCTCACAGATACGCAGTATTTT.

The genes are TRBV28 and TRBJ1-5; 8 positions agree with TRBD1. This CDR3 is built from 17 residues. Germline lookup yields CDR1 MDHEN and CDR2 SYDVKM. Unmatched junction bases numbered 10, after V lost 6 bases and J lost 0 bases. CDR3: CASRLNRGGSSNQPQHF. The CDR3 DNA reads TGTGCCAGCAGGTTAAACAGGGGGGGGAGTAGCAATCAGCCCCAGCATTTT.

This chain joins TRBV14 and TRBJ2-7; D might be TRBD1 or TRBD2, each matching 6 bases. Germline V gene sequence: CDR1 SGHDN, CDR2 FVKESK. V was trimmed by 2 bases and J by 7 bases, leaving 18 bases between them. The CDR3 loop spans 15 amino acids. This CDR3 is CASSQSLSGAGEQYF. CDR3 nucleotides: TGTGCCAGCAGCCAAAGCTTGTCGGGGGCAGGGGAGCAGTACTTC.

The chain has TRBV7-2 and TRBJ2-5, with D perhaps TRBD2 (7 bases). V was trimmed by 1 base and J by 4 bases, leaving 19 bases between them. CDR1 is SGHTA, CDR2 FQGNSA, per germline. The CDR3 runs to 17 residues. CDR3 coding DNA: TGTGCCAGCAGCTTAGAGGGGGGGCTGTGGGTCGTAGAGACCCAGTACTTC. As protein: CASSLEGGLWVVETQYF.

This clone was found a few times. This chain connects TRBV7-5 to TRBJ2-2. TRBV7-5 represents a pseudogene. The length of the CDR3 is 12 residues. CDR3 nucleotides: TGTGTCAGAAGCTCACCCACCGGGGAGCTGTTTTTT. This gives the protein CVRSSPTGELFF.

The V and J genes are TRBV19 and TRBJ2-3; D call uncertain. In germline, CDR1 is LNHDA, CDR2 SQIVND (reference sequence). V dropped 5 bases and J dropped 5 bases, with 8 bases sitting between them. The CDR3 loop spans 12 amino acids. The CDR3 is CASSPRKDTQYF. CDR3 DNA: TGTGCCAGTAGTCCCAGGAAAGATACGCAGTATTTT.

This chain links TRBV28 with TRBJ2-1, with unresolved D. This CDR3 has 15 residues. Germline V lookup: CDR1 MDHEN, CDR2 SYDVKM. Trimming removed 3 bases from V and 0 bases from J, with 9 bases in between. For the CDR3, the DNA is TGTGCCAGCAGTTTCGGCGGTCTCTCCTACAATGAGCAGTTCTTC. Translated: CASSFGGLSYNEQFF.

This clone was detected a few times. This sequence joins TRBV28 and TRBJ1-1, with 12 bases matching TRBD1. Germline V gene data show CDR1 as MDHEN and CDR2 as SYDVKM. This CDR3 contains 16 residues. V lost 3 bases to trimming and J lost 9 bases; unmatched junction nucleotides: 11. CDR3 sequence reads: CASSLWHSGQGAKAFF. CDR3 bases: TGTGCCAGCAGTTTGTGGCATTCGGGACAGGGGGCGAAAGCTTTCTTT.

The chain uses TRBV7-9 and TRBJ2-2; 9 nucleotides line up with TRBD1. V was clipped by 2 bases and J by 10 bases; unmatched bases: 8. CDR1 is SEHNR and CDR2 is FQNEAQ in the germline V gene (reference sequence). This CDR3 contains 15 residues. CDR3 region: CASSLLGQGDEELFF. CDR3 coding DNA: TGTGCCAGCAGCTTACTGGGACAGGGTGACGAGGAGCTGTTTTTT.

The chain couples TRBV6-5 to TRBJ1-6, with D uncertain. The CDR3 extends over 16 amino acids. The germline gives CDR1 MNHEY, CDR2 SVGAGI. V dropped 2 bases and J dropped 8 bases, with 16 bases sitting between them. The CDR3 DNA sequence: TGTGCCAGCAGTTACCGCGCCGGAGACGGTTATTCACCCCTCCACTTT. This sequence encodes CASSYRAGDGYSPLHF.

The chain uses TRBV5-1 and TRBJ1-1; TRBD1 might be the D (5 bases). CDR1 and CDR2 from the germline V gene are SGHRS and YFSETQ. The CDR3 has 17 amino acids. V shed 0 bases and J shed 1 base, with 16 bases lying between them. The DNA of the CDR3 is TGCGCCAGCAGCTTGGACGTCGGAAGGGGCCCGAACACTGAAGCTTTCTTT. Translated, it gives CASSLDVGRGPNTEAFF.

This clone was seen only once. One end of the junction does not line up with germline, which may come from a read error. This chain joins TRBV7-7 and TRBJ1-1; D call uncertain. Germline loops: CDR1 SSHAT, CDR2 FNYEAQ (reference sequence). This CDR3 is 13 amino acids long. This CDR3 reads CASSFTKNTEAFF. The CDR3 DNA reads TGTGCTAGCAGCTTTACAAAGAACACTGAAGCTTTCTTT.

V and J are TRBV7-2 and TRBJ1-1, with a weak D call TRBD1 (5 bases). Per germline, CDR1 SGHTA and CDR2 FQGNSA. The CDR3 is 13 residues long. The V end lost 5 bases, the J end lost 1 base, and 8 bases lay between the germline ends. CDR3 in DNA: TGTGCCAGCAGCGATACAGGGAACACTGAAGCTTTCTTT. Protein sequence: CASSDTGNTEAFF.

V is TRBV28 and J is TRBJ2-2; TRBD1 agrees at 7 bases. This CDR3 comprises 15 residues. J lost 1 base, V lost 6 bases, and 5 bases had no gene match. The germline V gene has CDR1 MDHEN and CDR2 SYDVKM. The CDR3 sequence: CASRADRLNTGELFF. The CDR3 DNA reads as TGTGCCAGCAGAGCGGACAGGTTGAACACCGGGGAGCTGTTTTTT.

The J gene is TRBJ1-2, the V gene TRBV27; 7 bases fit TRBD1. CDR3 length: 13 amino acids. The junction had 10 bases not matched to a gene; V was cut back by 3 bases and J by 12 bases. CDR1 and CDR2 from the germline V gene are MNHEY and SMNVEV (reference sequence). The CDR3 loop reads CASSLTPGGEDTF. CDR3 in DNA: TGTGCCAGCAGTTTGACCCCAGGGGGAGAGGACACCTTC.

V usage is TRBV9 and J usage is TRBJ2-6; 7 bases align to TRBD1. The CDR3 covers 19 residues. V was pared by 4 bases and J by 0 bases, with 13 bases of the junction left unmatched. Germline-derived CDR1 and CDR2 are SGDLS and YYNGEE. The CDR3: CASSPQLRTGNSGANVLTF. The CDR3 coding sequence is TGTGCCAGCAGCCCCCAGCTGAGGACAGGCAACTCTGGGGCCAACGTCCTGACTTTC.

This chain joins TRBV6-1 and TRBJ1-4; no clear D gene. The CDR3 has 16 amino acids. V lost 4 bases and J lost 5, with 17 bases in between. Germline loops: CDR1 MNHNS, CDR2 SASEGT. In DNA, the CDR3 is TGTGCCAGCAGTGTCGGAGCAAGGAGTGAGAATGAAAAACTGTTTTTT. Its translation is CASSVGARSENEKLFF.